These 20 T cell receptor beta chains came from one sample sequenced in a study of T-cell reconstitution after alpha-beta-depleted transplantation in children. Study outcomes and limitations: T-cell counts and diversity at one year following transplant were attributed mainly to newly produced T cells.

These TCRs are of unknown antigen specificity. Preparing the TCRbeta library involved the use of unique molecular identifiers. TCRdb called the PCR reads again in MiXCR, with one record for every CDR3 protein. The sample shows approximately 300,000 distinct CDR3 sequences, 7.5% to 9% of them seen only once. The starting material was peripheral blood, obtained 360 days after TCRalphabeta/CD19-depleted stem cell transplant. These receptors all come from a female patient aged 2-9 years who had a stem cell transplant for Fanconi anemia, so the T cells may come from the graft donor.

This clonotype has just a few counts. The V call is TRBV12-3 or TRBV12-4, the J call TRBJ1-3; D is perhaps TRBD1 (5 bases). CDR3 length equals 16 residues. Deletions cut 2 bases from V and 2 bases from J, with 13 bases between. The CDR3: CASSLRQGSAGNTIYF. The DNA of the CDR3 is TGTGCCAGCAGTTTACGGCAGGGTTCTGCTGGAAACACCATATATTTT.

This clonotype was recorded a few times. This chain joins TRBV7-6 and TRBJ2-3; 7 bases map to TRBD2. V lost 4 bases, J lost 2 bases, and 6 bases stayed unmatched. Germline values: CDR1 SGHVS, CDR2 FNYEAQ. This CDR3 region has 15 residues. CDR3 bases: TGTGCCAGCAGCTCAGAAGCGGGGCTCACAGATACGCAGTATTTT. Translation gives CASSSEAGLTDTQYF.

This clonotype was recorded a few times. V gene TRBV28 combines with J gene TRBJ2-2, with 7 bases that match TRBD2. V dropped 1 base and J dropped 2; count of bases not matched to a gene: 10. From germline, CDR1 is MDHEN and CDR2 SYDVKM. The CDR3 runs to 18 residues. The CDR3 DNA follows: TGTGCCAGCAGTTTATTCCAGGGACTACCAAAAAACACCGGGGAGCTGTTTTTT. Its translation: CASSLFQGLPKNTGELFF.

The chain combines TRBV4-2 with TRBJ2-2, with D perhaps matching TRBD2 (5 bases). Between the trimmed V and J ends, which lost 3 bases and 6 bases, there was a span of 14 bases. CDR1 is LGHNA and CDR2 is YNFKEQ in the germline V gene. The length of the CDR3 is 15 residues. CDR3 region: CASSQIASYPGELFF. CDR3 sequence (DNA): TGTGCCAGCAGCCAGATCGCTAGCTACCCCGGGGAGCTGTTTTTT.

A few counts support this clonotype. An end of the junction does not agree with germline; a read error may underlie this. The gene calls are TRBV12-3 or TRBV12-4 and TRBJ2-7; 11 bases are shared with TRBD2. The CDR3 is 18 amino acids. The CDR3 loop reads CTSSLDLAGGHTSYEQYF. Written as DNA, the CDR3 is TGTACCAGCAGTTTAGACCTAGCGGGGGGACACACCTCCTACGAGCAGTACTTC.

Ten or more counts support this clonotype. The V gene is TRBV28, the J gene TRBJ1-6; D remains unclear. The V gene lost 4 bases and the J gene lost 4 bases, with 8 bases spanning the gap. Germline assignment: CDR1 MDHEN and CDR2 SYDVKM. CDR3 length: 14 amino acids. The CDR3: CASSYKTYNSPLHF. CDR3 sequence (DNA): TGTGCCAGCAGTTACAAGACTTATAATTCACCCCTCCACTTT.

This clonotype has at least ten counts. As DNA, the CDR3 is TGTGCCAGCAGCTGGACAGGGCGCAATTCACCCCTCCACTTT. It codes for CASSWTGRNSPLHF. The chain recombines TRBV28 with TRBJ1-6; TRBD1 matches at 8 bases. The CDR3 contains 14 residues. Germline V gene lookup returns CDR1 MDHEN and CDR2 SYDVKM. J lost 7 bases, V lost 6 bases, and 5 bases had no gene match.

This chain uses TRBV3-1 with TRBJ2-5; TRBD2 is a possible D gene (5 bases). Between the trimmed V and J ends, which lost 1 base and 5 bases, there was a span of 17 bases. CDR1 is LGHDT and CDR2 is YNNKEL in the germline V gene (reference sequence). CDR3 length: 16 residues. The CDR3 DNA follows: TGTGCCAGCAGCCAAGGTTTAGCCGTACCGGGGGAGACCCAGTACTTC. This sequence encodes CASSQGLAVPGETQYF.

This clonotype has just a few counts. The V call is TRBV6-2 or TRBV6-3, the J call TRBJ2-3, with 10 bases matching TRBD2. The V gene's germline CDR1 is MNHEY and CDR2 SVGEGT. The trim removed 4 bases at V and 4 bases at J, leaving 8 bases unmatched. The CDR3 is made up of 16 amino acids. In nucleotides, the CDR3 is TGTGCCAGCAGTTCCAGGCCTAGCGGGGGAGCAGATACGCAGTATTTT. It translates to CASSSRPSGGADTQYF.

This clonotype was observed a handful of times. V is TRBV7-2 and J is TRBJ1-1; no clear D. The CDR3 runs to 14 residues. Germline lookup yields CDR1 SGHTA and CDR2 FQGNSA. V lost 3 bases, J lost 4 bases, and 12 bases lay in between. The CDR3 here is CASSLANLGTEAFF. In DNA, the CDR3 is TGTGCCAGCAGCTTGGCCAACCTGGGCACTGAAGCTTTCTTT. Using reference TRBV7-2 and TRBJ1-1 for the parts outside the CDR3, the full variable domain is GAGVSQSPSNKVTEKGKDVELRCDPISGHTALYWYRQSLGQGLEFLIYFQGNSAPDKSGLPSDRFSAERTGGSVSTLTIQRTQQEDSAVYLCASSLANLGTEAFFGQGTRLTVV.

This clonotype has a count of ten or more. This sequence joins TRBV28 and TRBJ1-1, with D unclear. The CDR3 spans 13 residues. Per germline, CDR1 MDHEN and CDR2 SYDVKM. V lost 3 bases and J lost 4, with 9 bases in between. The CDR3 loop reads CASSLPRLTEAFF. The CDR3 coding sequence is TGTGCCAGCAGTTTGCCCCGCCTCACTGAAGCTTTCTTT.

This clonotype was seen at least ten times. The genes are TRBV5-1 and TRBJ2-7, with 7 bases that match TRBD2. V was pared by 4 bases and J by 2 bases, with 6 bases of the junction left unmatched. Per germline, CDR1 SGHRS and CDR2 YFSETQ. CDR3 size: 14 residues. CDR3 sequence reads: CASSALAATYEQYF. CDR3 nucleotide sequence: TGCGCCAGCAGCGCGCTAGCGGCCACCTACGAGCAGTACTTC.

The chain carries TRBV6-1 and TRBJ2-7, with D unclear. This CDR3 has 15 amino acids. The V and J ends lost 1 base and 2 bases respectively, with 12 bases between them. CDR1 and CDR2 from the germline V gene are MNHNS and SASEGT. For the CDR3, the DNA is TGTGCCAGCAGTGAAGACCCTTATGGAGCCTACGAGCAGTACTTC. Translating gives CASSEDPYGAYEQYF.

The sample holds many counts of this clonotype. V is TRBV14 and J is TRBJ2-2; D is undetermined. The CDR3 consists of 13 residues. Germline CDR1 and CDR2: SGHDN and FVKESK. V lost 5 bases and J lost 4, with 8 bases in between. CDR3 bases: TGTGCCAGCAGCGAATACCTCACCGGGGAGCTGTTTTTT. Residues: CASSEYLTGELFF.

Ten or more counts support this clonotype. The chain combines TRBV29-1 with TRBJ1-2; D unclear. V was pared by 5 bases and J by 8 bases, with 3 bases between. This CDR3 is 8 amino acids long. The V gene's germline CDR1 is SQVTM and CDR2 ANQGSEA. The CDR3 coding sequence is TGCAGCGTTCCCGGCTACACCTTC. Protein: CSVPGYTF.

This clonotype was seen repeatedly, ten times or more. The chain couples TRBV12-3 or TRBV12-4 to TRBJ1-1; D is possibly TRBD1 (5 bases). Trimming stripped 3 bases from V and 5 bases from J, with 16 bases between. The CDR3 totals 15 residues. The chain's CDR3 is CASSFVSSGRTEAFF. As DNA, the CDR3 is TGTGCCAGCAGTTTTGTTTCTTCAGGGAGGACTGAAGCTTTCTTT.

This clonotype has ten or more counts. V usage is TRBV12-3 or TRBV12-4 and J usage is TRBJ2-3; TRBD1 might be the D (6 bases). Trimming stripped 6 bases from V and 10 bases from J, with 11 bases between. The CDR3 contains 11 residues. CDR3 protein: CASRVQGPQYF. CDR3 in DNA: TGTGCCAGCAGGGTACAGGGACCGCAGTATTTT.

This clonotype showed up many times. The V and J genes are TRBV20-1 and TRBJ2-7; the D gene is possibly TRBD2 (5 bases). This CDR3 has 13 amino acids. Germline V gene lookup returns CDR1 DFQATT and CDR2 SNEGSKA (reference sequence). V lost 6 bases and J lost 3, with 15 bases in between. CDR3 coding DNA: TGCAGTGCCCTCACTAGTCGTCACTACGAGCAGTACTTC. Its translation is CSALTSRHYEQYF.

This clonotype showed up many times. CDR3 DNA sequence: TGCGCCAGCAGGGGACTAGCGGGAGACGGGGGGGCCTACGAGCAGTACTTC. This encodes CASRGLAGDGGAYEQYF. The rearrangement links TRBV10-2 to TRBJ2-7, with 14 bases lining up with TRBD2. Germline V gene data show CDR1 as WSHSY and CDR2 as SAAADI. This CDR3 has 17 amino acids. V dropped 6 bases and J dropped 2; count of bases not matched to a gene: 9.

This clonotype was picked up many times. V usage is TRBV28 and J usage is TRBJ1-4, with D tentatively TRBD1 (6 bases). Germline values: CDR1 MDHEN, CDR2 SYDVKM. The V and J ends lost 4 bases and 5 bases respectively, with 14 bases between them. CDR3 length: 15 residues. The DNA for the CDR3 is TGTGCCAGCAGTTCGGCGGACAGTCTAAATGAAAAACTGTTTTTT. It specifies CASSSADSLNEKLFF.